This T cell receptor beta chain comes out of a study of breast tumors, draining lymph nodes, adjacent tissues (dated by TCRdb to between 2015 and 2016). Some background on the complete study: Breast cancer patients provided tumor, adjacent nontumor tissue and axillary lymph nodes, and the study compared the TCR beta repertoires across these three sources. The study aimed to assess the relationships and possible T-cell exchange between tumor, surrounding tissue and draining lymph node repertoires in human breast cancer. On the study overall, not on this receptor specifically: Tumor T-cell repertoires showed less diversity than lymph node repertoires and more diversity than nontumor tissue repertoires, and tumor T-cell repertoires showed preferential V and J gene usage. The data were considered consistent with the idea that most tumor T cells come from the lymph node and then expand in tumor tissue. The similarity between tumor and nontumor tissue repertoires was significantly greater in luminal-like breast cancer than in basal-like breast cancer. The conclusion that tumor T cells originate in lymph nodes was framed as consistent with a hypothesis rather than directly demonstrated.

Lymph node samples came from the axillary draining lymph nodes of breast cancer patients. TCRdb lists the instrument as Illumina HiSeq 2000. Multiplex PCR amplification was used to build the TCR beta chain libraries. The amplified TCR beta chain products were analyzed by high-throughput sequencing. The public reads were reanalyzed by TCRdb: fastp trimming at Q25, MiXCR alignment, in-frame beta chains only. A single entry per CDR3 protein holds the most common genes and DNA from its merged rows. This sample is represented by 85,000 to 120,000 distinct CDR3 sequences; under 40% of them were singletons. The top ten clonotypes cover approximately 5.2% of the sample. Taken from the germline V gene, the CDR1 and CDR2 loops are SGHRS and YFSETQ. From V the trimming removes 0 bases and from J it removes 7 bases, while the gene matches leave 6 bases of the junction unaccounted for. Its CDR3 holds 16 amino acids, cysteine through phenylalanine. The read is trimmed to its CDR3 DNA, 48 bases read in frame from base 1.

In this sample, this clonotype turned up many times. This clone's antigen is unknown. One base away there is no much larger clone; base qualities are not given. The origin of this receptor is a female donor with breast cancer. Some clones in this sample may be carry-over from other donors' samples. The chain employs TRBV5-1 and TRBJ1-5; TRBD1 lines up with 11 middle nucleotides. Sequenced input: axillary lymph node tissue. The nucleotides are TGCGCCAGCAGCTTGGGGACAGGGGGCCGGGTGCAGCCCCAGCATTTT. Its amino acids are CASSLGTGGRVQPQHF.